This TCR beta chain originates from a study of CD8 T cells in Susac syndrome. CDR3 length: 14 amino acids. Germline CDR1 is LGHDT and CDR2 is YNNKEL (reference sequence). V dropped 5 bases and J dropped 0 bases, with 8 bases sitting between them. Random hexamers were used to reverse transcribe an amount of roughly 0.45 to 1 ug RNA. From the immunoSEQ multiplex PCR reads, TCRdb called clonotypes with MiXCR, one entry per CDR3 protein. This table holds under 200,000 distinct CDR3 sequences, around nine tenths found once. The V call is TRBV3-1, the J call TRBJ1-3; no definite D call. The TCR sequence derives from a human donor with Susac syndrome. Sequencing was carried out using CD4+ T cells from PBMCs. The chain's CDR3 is CASSSALSGNTIYF. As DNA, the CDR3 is TGTGCCAGCAGCTCAGCACTCTCTGGAAACACCATATATTTT.